These 5 T cell receptor beta chains originate from one sample sequenced in a study of T cells after yellow fever vaccination (dated by TCRdb to about 2019). What the treatment or condition label conveys for this sample: live attenuated yellow fever vaccine strain. Libraries were constructed by 5' RACE. Sequencing was carried out with an Illumina NovaSeq 6000. TCRdb reprocessing: public reads trimmed at Q25 with fastp, clones called with MiXCR, in-frame beta chains kept. Each entry is one CDR3 protein sequence, shown with its most common DNA and genes. The sample profile shows about 340,000 distinct CDR3 sequences; approximately 12% of them were found once. The top ten clones comprise roughly 3.1% of the sample. Source: CD4+ T cells sorted from PBMCs, taken 15 days after the yellow fever booster vaccination. The receptors here all came from a man aged 18 to 29 who received the YFV17D yellow fever vaccine.

This clonotype was counted between two and nine times. CDR3 sequence: CASSYYQGKWYF. The CDR3 coding sequence is TGTGCCAGCAGTTACTACCAGGGAAAGTGGTATTTT. The chain recombines TRBV6-2 or TRBV6-3 with TRBJ2-3; tentative D call: TRBD1 (5 bases). CDR1 is MNHEY and CDR2 is SVGEGT in the germline V gene. The CDR3 contains 12 residues. V was cut by 1 base and J by 14 bases, with 13 bases left in between.

V is TRBV7-2 and J is TRBJ2-1, with D tentatively TRBD2 (6 bases). Germline CDR1 SGHTA, CDR2 FQGNSA. The CDR3 sequence is 15 residues long. Deletions cut 3 bases from V and 4 bases from J, with 13 bases between. This CDR3 is CASSFSGSEYNEQFF. The CDR3 region has the DNA TGTGCCAGCAGCTTCAGCGGGTCGGAGTACAATGAGCAGTTCTTC.

This clonotype came up a few times. The genes are TRBV27 and TRBJ1-2; 12 nucleotides match TRBD1. With 3 bases clipped from V and 6 bases from J, the junction kept 11 bases outside the gene matches. CDR3 length equals 17 residues. The V gene's germline CDR1 is MNHEY and CDR2 SMNVEV (reference sequence). The CDR3 DNA reads TGTGCCAGCAGTTTTCAGGGACAGGGGGCGATCACCCATGGCTACACCTTC. Protein product: CASSFQGQGAITHGYTF.

This clonotype was counted between two and nine times. This sequence joins TRBV7-2 and TRBJ1-1; D not resolved. CDR1 is SGHTA and CDR2 is FQGNSA in the germline V gene. There are 13 residues in the CDR3. V gave up 6 bases and J gave up 5 bases, with 13 bases separating them. DNA of the CDR3: TGTGCCAGCAGTTTGACCCCAGTTACTGAAGCTTTCTTT. Translation gives CASSLTPVTEAFF.

Only a few counts were recorded for this clonotype. V is TRBV28 and J is TRBJ2-7, with TRBD2 identical over 14 bases. In germline, CDR1 is MDHEN, CDR2 SYDVKM. V was pared by 5 bases and J by 4 bases, with 4 bases of the junction left unmatched. This CDR3 spans 15 amino acids. The CDR3 bases are TGTGCCAGCAGTGTGACTAGCGGGGGGGGATACGAGCAGTACTTC. It encodes CASSVTSGGGYEQYF.